A single sample gave rise to the 29 T cell receptor beta chains below, sequenced in a study of long-term antiretroviral therapy in people with HIV (dated by TCRdb to the early 2020s). The immunoSEQ hsTCRB v3.0 assay was used at survey level resolution for TRB variable region sequencing. Sourced from immuneACCESS, this table was stored by TCRdb with only in-frame sequences that have V and J called. A share of the clones is absent; for the studies checked, an unresolved V gene accounts for under half, and the remainder has no known explanation. For this sample the table gives approximately 15,000 clones, of which approximately 80% were detected only once. Around 6.8% of the sample goes to the ten largest clones. The input for sequencing was unsorted PBMCs, taken 0.4 years after starting antiretroviral therapy. The receptors originated from a man aged 25 to 45 with HIV.

The V gene is TRBV4-2, the J gene TRBJ1-4; 8 nucleotides match TRBD1. CDR1 and CDR2 (germline): LGHNA, YNFKEQ. CDR3 length equals 19 residues. Germline trimming cut 1 base from V and 0 bases from J; bases unmatched to any gene: 10. This chain's CDR3 is CASSQGRPGGDATNEKLFF. The CDR3 DNA is TGTGCCAGCAGCCAAGGTCGGCCAGGGGGCGACGCAACTAATGAAAAACTGTTTTTT.

The chain uses TRBV5-1 and TRBJ2-6; D remains unclear. From germline, CDR1 is SGHRS and CDR2 YFSETQ. The germline V and J ends were trimmed by 0 bases and 0 bases, with 7 bases remaining between them. CDR3 size: 16 residues. The CDR3 region is CASSLVGSSGANVLTF. The CDR3 DNA reads as TGCGCCAGCAGCTTGGTAGGGTCCTCTGGGGCCAACGTCCTGACTTTC.

This chain connects TRBV6-1 to TRBJ1-1; 7 bases map to TRBD1. The CDR3 length is 17 residues. The trim removed 4 bases at V and 0 bases at J, leaving 11 bases unmatched. CDR1 and CDR2 (germline): MNHNS, SASEGT. CDR3 DNA sequence: TGTGCCAGCAGTGCCCGACCGGGGCAGGGGGTGAACACTGAAGCTTTCTTT. Protein product: CASSARPGQGVNTEAFF.

The CDR3 nucleotides read TGTGCCAGTAGTATACCTAGCGGCGGGGAGCTGTTTTTT. Its protein product is CASSIPSGGELFF. This sequence joins TRBV19 and TRBJ2-2, with 7 positions matching TRBD2. Germline CDR1 is LNHDA and CDR2 is SQIVND (reference sequence). The CDR3 sequence is 13 residues long. The V segment lost 2 bases and the J segment 7 bases; nucleotides outside the gene matches: 1.

The chain couples TRBV14 to TRBJ2-3; D not resolved. Germline CDR1 reads SGHDN; CDR2 reads FVKESK. The germline V and J ends were trimmed by 0 bases and 0 bases, with 10 bases remaining between them. The CDR3 is made up of 16 amino acids. The CDR3 nucleotides read TGTGCCAGCAGCCAAGATCCGTCACCAAGCACAGATACGCAGTATTTT. This codes for CASSQDPSPSTDTQYF.

This chain links TRBV10-3 with TRBJ2-5, with a tentative D call TRBD1 (6 bases). This CDR3 spans 14 amino acids. Germline-derived CDR1 and CDR2 are ENHRY and SYGVKD. The germline V and J ends were trimmed by 4 bases and 0 bases, with 9 bases remaining between them. The CDR3 sequence is CAISATGNQETQYF. In DNA form, the CDR3 reads TGTGCCATCAGTGCCACAGGGAACCAAGAGACCCAGTACTTC.

The genes are TRBV6-5 and TRBJ2-1; D may match TRBD1 or TRBD2 (5 bases each). This CDR3 has 14 residues. Trimming took off 1 base at V and 8 bases at J, with 12 bases between the two ends. Germline loops: CDR1 MNHEY, CDR2 SVGAGI. This CDR3 is CASSYWGSRDEQFF. In DNA, the CDR3 is TGTGCCAGCAGTTACTGGGGGTCTCGGGATGAGCAGTTCTTC.

This clone was seen a few times. The J gene is TRBJ2-7, the V gene TRBV19, with 11 positions matching TRBD2. Per the germline V gene, CDR1 is LNHDA and CDR2 is SQIVND (reference sequence). Trimming at V came to 3 bases and at J to 4 bases, leaving 5 bases not matched to a gene. This CDR3 comprises 15 residues. CDR3 loop: CASSIGLAGPYEQYF. CDR3 DNA sequence: TGTGCCAGTAGTATCGGACTAGCGGGCCCTTACGAGCAGTACTTC.

The rearrangement links TRBV7-9 to TRBJ2-6; TRBD1 might be the D (6 bases). The length of the CDR3 is 17 residues. CDR1 and CDR2 from the germline V gene are SEHNR and FQNEAQ (reference sequence). V lost 0 bases, J lost 4 bases, and 13 bases lay in between. This CDR3 is CASSLAGAGVGANVLTF. The CDR3 coding sequence is TGTGCCAGCAGCTTAGCAGGAGCAGGGGTGGGGGCCAACGTCCTGACTTTC.

V usage is TRBV7-8 and J usage is TRBJ2-5; D call uncertain. The CDR3 loop spans 15 amino acids. The germline CDR1 and CDR2 sequences are SGHVS and FQNEAQ. Trimming pared 3 bases from V and 2 bases from J, leaving 13 bases between. The CDR3 spells CASSFYDLMQETQYF. The DNA for the CDR3 is TGTGCCAGCAGCTTTTACGACTTAATGCAAGAGACCCAGTACTTC.

The chain couples TRBV4-2 to TRBJ2-3; TRBD2 matches at 7 bases. Trimming took 0 bases from V and 0 from J; bases not matched to a gene: 3. CDR1 LGHNA and CDR2 YNFKEQ come from the germline V gene. The CDR3 loop spans 16 amino acids. CDR3 sequence reads: CASSQDLAVSTDTQYF. The CDR3 bases are TGTGCCAGCAGCCAAGACCTAGCGGTAAGCACAGATACGCAGTATTTT.

This chain connects TRBV5-1 to TRBJ1-1; D possibly corresponds to TRBD1 (6 bases). Trimming pared 3 bases from V and 4 bases from J, leaving 16 bases between. CDR1 and CDR2 from the germline V gene are SGHRS and YFSETQ. This CDR3 region has 15 residues. The CDR3 DNA reads TGCGCCAGCAGCTCGCGGGAGGGGGTTGGCACTGAAGCTTTCTTT. It is translated as CASSSREGVGTEAFF.

The V and J genes are TRBV11-3 and TRBJ2-7; D not resolved. V was pared by 1 base and J by 5 bases, with 9 bases between. In germline, CDR1 is SGHNT, CDR2 YENEEA. The length of the CDR3 is 13 residues. The CDR3 loop is CASSLGMSHEQYF. In DNA, the CDR3 is TGTGCCAGCAGCTTAGGGATGTCCCACGAGCAGTACTTC.

V usage is TRBV10-1 and J usage is TRBJ1-4; the match to TRBD1 covers 7 bases. This CDR3 comprises 12 residues. With V trimmed by 6 bases and J by 8 bases, 3 bases remained unmatched. Germline loops: CDR1 WNHNN, CDR2 SYGVQD (reference sequence). The CDR3, as DNA: TGCGCCAGCAGCGACAGGGTCGAAAAACTGTTTTTT. It is translated as CASSDRVEKLFF.

There are a few counts of this clone. The chain couples TRBV2 to TRBJ1-1, with D perhaps matching TRBD1 (5 bases). Trimming cost V 7 bases and J 5 bases, with 14 bases left between them. The germline gives CDR1 SNHLY, CDR2 FYNNEI. This CDR3 is 13 amino acids long. The CDR3 loop is CASTAEGVTEAFF. The CDR3 DNA is TGTGCCAGCACCGCGGAAGGGGTGACTGAAGCTTTCTTT.

This chain connects TRBV25-1 to TRBJ1-4; D gene unclear. Germline CDR1 reads MGHDK; CDR2 reads SYGVNS. This CDR3 comprises 16 residues. V was pared by 6 bases and J by 0 bases, with 14 bases between. The CDR3 region is CASRRAGLATNEKLFF. The CDR3 DNA reads TGTGCCAGCAGGAGGGCAGGACTTGCAACTAATGAAAAACTGTTTTTT.

The rearrangement uses TRBV28 and TRBJ2-1; D call uncertain. The CDR3 totals 15 residues. Trimming stripped 1 base from V and 6 bases from J, with 13 bases between. Germline V gene sequence: CDR1 MDHEN, CDR2 SYDVKM. The CDR3 DNA reads TGTGCCAGCAGTTTATTAGGTGAGGTCCCCAATGAGCAGTTCTTC. This codes for CASSLLGEVPNEQFF.

CDR3 sequence: CAWSHHEQFF. DNA for the CDR3: TGTGCCTGGAGTCATCATGAGCAGTTCTTC. The V and J genes are TRBV30 and TRBJ2-1, with D hard to call. The CDR3 totals 10 residues. From germline, CDR1 is GTSNPN and CDR2 SVGIG (reference sequence). Trimming took 2 bases from V and 8 from J, leaving 4 bases between them. The whole variable domain, remainder taken from reference TRBV30 and TRBJ2-1, is SQTIHQWPATLVQPVGSPLSLECTVEGTSNPNLYWYRQAAGRGLQLLFYSVGIGQISSEVPQNLSASRPQDRQFILSSKKLLLSDSGFYLCAWSHHEQFFGPGTRLTVL.

This sequence joins TRBV5-5 and TRBJ1-5, with TRBD1 as a possible D gene (5 bases). The length of the CDR3 is 14 residues. V was shortened by 4 bases and J by 3 bases, with 11 bases between the two germline ends. Germline CDR1 reads SGHKS; CDR2 reads YYEKEE (reference sequence). This chain's CDR3 is CASSAVGDNQPQHF. CDR3 coding DNA: TGTGCCAGCAGCGCTGTAGGGGACAATCAGCCCCAGCATTTT.

This chain uses TRBV4-3 with TRBJ1-1; TRBD1 is a possible D gene (5 bases). The CDR3 spans 16 residues. The germline CDR1 and CDR2 sequences are LGHNA and YSLEER. V shed 0 bases and J shed 1 base, with 12 bases lying between them. The CDR3 region is CASSQDQGRSNTEAFF. The CDR3 region has the DNA TGCGCCAGCAGCCAAGACCAGGGACGGTCGAACACTGAAGCTTTCTTT.

The rearrangement uses TRBV10-3 and TRBJ1-1; the D is unclear. This CDR3 has 12 residues. Germline V CDR1 and CDR2: ENHRY, SYGVKD. V lost 2 bases to trimming and J lost 5 bases, with 6 bases between them. As DNA, the CDR3 is TGTGCCATCAGTGAGGTGAGGACTGAAGCTTTCTTT. Amino acids: CAISEVRTEAFF.

This chain's CDR3 is CASSVDRAGRVAFF. The CDR3, as DNA: TGCGCCAGCAGCGTCGACAGAGCGGGGCGAGTAGCTTTCTTT. The chain links TRBV5-1 to TRBJ1-1; tentatively, D is TRBD1 (5 bases). The CDR3 length is 14 residues. Trimming pared 4 bases from V and 10 bases from J, leaving 20 bases between. Germline lookup yields CDR1 SGHRS and CDR2 YFSETQ.

This clone was observed a single time. The genes are TRBV4-3 and TRBJ1-2; no reliable D call. The germline V gene has CDR1 LGHNA and CDR2 YSLEER. V lost 5 bases to trimming and J lost 0 bases, with 19 bases between them. The CDR3 is made up of 17 amino acids. The chain's CDR3 is CASSSRHRGITNYGYTF. The CDR3 nucleotides read TGCGCCAGCAGCTCCCGTCATCGAGGAATAACTAACTATGGCTACACCTTC.

In this sample, this clone turned up once. The V and J genes are TRBV5-4 and TRBJ2-1, with D hard to call. Germline V lookup: CDR1 SGHNT, CDR2 YYREEE (reference sequence). V gave up 0 bases and J gave up 7 bases, with 11 bases separating them. The CDR3 loop spans 14 amino acids. The CDR3 reads CASSLDTLMNEQFF. In DNA form, the CDR3 reads TGTGCCAGCAGCTTGGATACGCTGATGAATGAGCAGTTCTTC.

This chain links TRBV27 with TRBJ1-2; possibly TRBD1 for D (5 bases). CDR3 length: 14 residues. V shed 6 bases and J shed 4 bases, with 15 bases lying between them. CDR1 and CDR2 (germline): MNHEY, SMNVEV (reference sequence). The CDR3 region is CASRGTHSAYGYTF. The CDR3 DNA reads TGTGCCAGCAGGGGGACCCACAGTGCCTATGGCTACACCTTC.

The chain couples TRBV9 to TRBJ2-1, with D possibly matching TRBD2 (5 bases). This CDR3 comprises 15 residues. The ends were cut back, 3 bases at V and 2 bases at J, with 12 bases in the middle. Germline assignment: CDR1 SGDLS and CDR2 YYNGEE. The CDR3 loop is CASSAGLDAYNEQFF. For the CDR3, the DNA is TGTGCCAGCAGCGCCGGACTCGACGCCTACAATGAGCAGTTCTTC.

This clone occurred a few times. V usage is TRBV5-4 and J usage is TRBJ1-4, with D perhaps TRBD1 (5 bases). The V gene lost 3 bases and the J gene lost 5 bases, with 5 bases spanning the gap. Germline V gene data show CDR1 as SGHNT and CDR2 as YYREEE (reference sequence). There are 12 residues in the CDR3. The CDR3 region has the DNA TGTGCCAGCAGCTGGGGGAATGAAAAACTGTTTTTT. It translates to CASSWGNEKLFF.

In this sample, this clone turned up a few times. This chain uses TRBV5-6 with TRBJ2-7; D not certain. V lost 3 bases and J lost 0, with 7 bases in between. The germline CDR1 and CDR2 sequences are SGHDT and YYEEEE. CDR3 length: 13 residues. DNA of the CDR3: TGTGCCAGCAGCTCATCCAGCTCCTACGAGCAGTACTTC. Protein product: CASSSSSSYEQYF. The entire variable domain, with the rest obtained from reference TRBV5-6 and TRBJ2-7, is as follows: DAGVTQSPTHLIKTRGQQVTLRCSPKSGHDTVSWYQQALGQGPQFIFQYYEEEERQRGNFPDRFSGHQFPNYSSELNVNALLLGDSALYLCASSSSSSYEQYFGPGTRLTVT.

This clone has a single count. This chain links TRBV5-1 with TRBJ2-7; 9 positions agree with TRBD2. The germline CDR1 and CDR2 sequences are SGHRS and YFSETQ. Losses at the gene ends were 2 bases for V and 4 bases for J; bases not matched to a gene: 10. The CDR3 spans 16 residues. The CDR3 reads CASSFSQLAGTYEQYF. DNA for the CDR3: TGCGCCAGCAGCTTTTCGCAGCTAGCGGGGACTTACGAGCAGTACTTC.